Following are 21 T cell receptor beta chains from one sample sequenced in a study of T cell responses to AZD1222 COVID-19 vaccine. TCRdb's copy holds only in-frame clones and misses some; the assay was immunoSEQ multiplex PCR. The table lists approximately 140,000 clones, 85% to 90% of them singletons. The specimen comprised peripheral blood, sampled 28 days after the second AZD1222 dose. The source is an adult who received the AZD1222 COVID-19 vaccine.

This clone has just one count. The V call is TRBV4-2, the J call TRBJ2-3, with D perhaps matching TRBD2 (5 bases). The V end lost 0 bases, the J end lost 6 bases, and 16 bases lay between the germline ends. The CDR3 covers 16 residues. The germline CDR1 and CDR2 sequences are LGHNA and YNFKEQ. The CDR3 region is CASSQEITAGGDTQYF. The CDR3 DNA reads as TGTGCCAGCAGCCAAGAAATAACGGCCGGCGGGGATACGCAGTATTTT.

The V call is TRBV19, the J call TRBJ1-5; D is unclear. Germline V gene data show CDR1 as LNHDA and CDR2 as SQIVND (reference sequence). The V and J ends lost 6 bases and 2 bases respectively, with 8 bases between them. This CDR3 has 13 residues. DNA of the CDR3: TGTGCCAGTAGCCGCGAGGGCAATCAGCCCCAGCATTTT. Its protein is CASSREGNQPQHF.

This CDR3 reads CASSFLAGGYNEQFF. CDR3 DNA: TGTGCCAGCAGCTTCCTAGCGGGGGGCTACAATGAGCAGTTCTTC. This chain connects TRBV11-3 to TRBJ2-1; 11 bases are shared with TRBD2. Trimming at V came to 3 bases and at J to 3 bases, leaving 1 base not matched to a gene. The CDR3 has 15 residues. In germline, CDR1 is SGHNT, CDR2 YENEEA.

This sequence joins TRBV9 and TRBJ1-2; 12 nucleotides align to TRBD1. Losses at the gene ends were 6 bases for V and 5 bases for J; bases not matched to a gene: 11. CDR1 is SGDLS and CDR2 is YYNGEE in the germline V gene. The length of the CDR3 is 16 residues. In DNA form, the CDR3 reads TGTGCCAGCAACCAGGGGACAGGGGGCGCGAGATATGGCTACACCTTC. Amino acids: CASNQGTGGARYGYTF.

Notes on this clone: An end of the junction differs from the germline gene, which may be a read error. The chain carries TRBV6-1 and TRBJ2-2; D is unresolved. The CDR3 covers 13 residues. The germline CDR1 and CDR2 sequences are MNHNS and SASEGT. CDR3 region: CASGDTNTGELFF. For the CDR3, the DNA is TGTGCCAGCGGTGACACAAACACCGGGGAGCTGTTTTTT.

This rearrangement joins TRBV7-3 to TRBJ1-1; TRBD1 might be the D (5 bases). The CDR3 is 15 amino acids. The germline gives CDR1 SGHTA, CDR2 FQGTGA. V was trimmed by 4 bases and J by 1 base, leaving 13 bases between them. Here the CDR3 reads CASSSGGTTNTEAFF. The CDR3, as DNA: TGTGCCAGCAGCTCCGGGGGGACGACGAACACTGAAGCTTTCTTT.

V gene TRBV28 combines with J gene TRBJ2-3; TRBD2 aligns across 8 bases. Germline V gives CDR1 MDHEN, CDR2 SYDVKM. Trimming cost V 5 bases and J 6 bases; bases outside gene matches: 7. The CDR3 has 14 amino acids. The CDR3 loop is CASSEGAGADTQYF. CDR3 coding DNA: TGTGCCAGCAGTGAAGGAGCGGGAGCCGATACGCAGTATTTT.

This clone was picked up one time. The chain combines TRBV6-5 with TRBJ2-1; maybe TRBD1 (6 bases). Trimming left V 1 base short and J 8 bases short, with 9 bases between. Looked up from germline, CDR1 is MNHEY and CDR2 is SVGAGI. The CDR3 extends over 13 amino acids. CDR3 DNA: TGTGCCAGCAGTTACTGGGCAGGGGATGAGCAGTTCTTC. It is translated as CASSYWAGDEQFF.

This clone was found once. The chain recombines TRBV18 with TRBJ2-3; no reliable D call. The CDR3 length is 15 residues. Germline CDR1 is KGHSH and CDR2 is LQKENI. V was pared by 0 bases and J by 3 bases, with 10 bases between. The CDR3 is CASSPPNRGTDTQYF. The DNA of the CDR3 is TGTGCCAGCTCACCACCGAATAGAGGAACAGATACGCAGTATTTT.

The DNA for the CDR3 is TGTGCCAGCAGCCTCCCAGGATGGGGATCGGGCGAGCAGTACGTC. Translating gives CASSLPGWGSGEQYV. This sequence joins TRBV3-1 (or the pseudogene TRBV3-2) and TRBJ2-7; D uncertain. V was trimmed by 4 bases and J by 6 bases, leaving 19 bases between them. In germline, CDR1 is LGHDT, CDR2 YNNKEL (reference sequence). The length of the CDR3 is 15 residues.

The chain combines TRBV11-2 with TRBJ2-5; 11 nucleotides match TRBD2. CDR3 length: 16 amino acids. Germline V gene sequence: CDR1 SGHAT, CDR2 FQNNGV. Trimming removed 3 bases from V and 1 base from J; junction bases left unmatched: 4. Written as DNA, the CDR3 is TGTGCCAGCAGCTTCACTAGCGGGGGCTTCCAAGAGACCCAGTACTTC. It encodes CASSFTSGGFQETQYF.

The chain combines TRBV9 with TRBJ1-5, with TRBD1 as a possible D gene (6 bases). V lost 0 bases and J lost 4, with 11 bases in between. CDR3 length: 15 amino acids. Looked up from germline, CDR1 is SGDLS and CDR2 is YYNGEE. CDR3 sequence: CASSVDFQGNQPQHF. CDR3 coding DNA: TGTGCCAGCAGCGTAGACTTCCAGGGGAATCAGCCCCAGCATTTT. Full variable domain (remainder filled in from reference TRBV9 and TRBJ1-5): DSGVTQTPKHLITATGQRVTLRCSPRSGDLSVYWYQQSLDQGLQFLIQYYNGEERAKGNILERFSAQQFPDLHSELNLSSLELGDSALYFCASSVDFQGNQPQHFGDGTRLSIL.

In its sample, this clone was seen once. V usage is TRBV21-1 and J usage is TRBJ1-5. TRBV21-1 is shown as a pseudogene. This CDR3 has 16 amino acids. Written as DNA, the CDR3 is TGTGCCAGCAGCAAATTGGTCAACTATAGCAATCAGCCCCAGCATTTT. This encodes CASSKLVNYSNQPQHF.

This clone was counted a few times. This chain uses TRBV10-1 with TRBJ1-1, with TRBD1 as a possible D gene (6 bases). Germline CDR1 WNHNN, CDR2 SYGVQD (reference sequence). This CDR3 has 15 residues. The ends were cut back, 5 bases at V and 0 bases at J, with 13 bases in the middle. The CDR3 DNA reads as TGCGCCAGCAGTCCCGAGACAGGATTGAACACTGAAGCTTTCTTT. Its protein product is CASSPETGLNTEAFF.

CDR3 loop: CASMASAQKTQYF. The CDR3 DNA sequence: TGTGCCAGCATGGCTAGCGCTCAGAAGACCCAGTACTTC. The chain employs TRBV2 and TRBJ2-5; possible D gene TRBD2, 6 bases. V was shortened by 7 bases and J by 6 bases, with 15 bases between the two germline ends. Germline V gives CDR1 SNHLY, CDR2 FYNNEI. The CDR3 covers 13 residues.

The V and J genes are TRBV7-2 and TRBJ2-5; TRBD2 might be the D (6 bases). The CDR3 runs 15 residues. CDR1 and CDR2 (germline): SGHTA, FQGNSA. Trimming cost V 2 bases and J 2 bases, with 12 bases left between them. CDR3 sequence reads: CASSLIGRGQETQYF. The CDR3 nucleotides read TGTGCCAGCAGCTTAATTGGGCGGGGACAAGAGACCCAGTACTTC.

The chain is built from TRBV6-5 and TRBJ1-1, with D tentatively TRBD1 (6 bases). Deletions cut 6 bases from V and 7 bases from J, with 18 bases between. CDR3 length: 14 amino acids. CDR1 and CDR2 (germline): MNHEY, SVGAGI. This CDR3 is CASSLTGFPNEAFF. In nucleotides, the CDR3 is TGTGCCAGCAGCCTGACAGGTTTCCCCAATGAAGCTTTCTTT.

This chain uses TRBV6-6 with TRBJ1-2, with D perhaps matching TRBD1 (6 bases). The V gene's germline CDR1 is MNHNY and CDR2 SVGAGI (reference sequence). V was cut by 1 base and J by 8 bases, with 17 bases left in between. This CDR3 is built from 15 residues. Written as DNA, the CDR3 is TGTGCCAGCAGTTACTTTGCAGGGGAGGTGGGGGGCTACACCTTC. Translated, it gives CASSYFAGEVGGYTF.

CDR3 nucleotide sequence: TGTGCCATCAGTGAGTCAACGACCCGCTGGGAGTTCTTC. Protein sequence: CAISESTTRWEFF. The chain is built from TRBV10-3 and TRBJ2-1; D unresolved. Germline CDR1 reads ENHRY; CDR2 reads SYGVKD. Trimming cost V 0 bases and J 14 bases, with 14 bases left between them. The CDR3 is 13 residues long.

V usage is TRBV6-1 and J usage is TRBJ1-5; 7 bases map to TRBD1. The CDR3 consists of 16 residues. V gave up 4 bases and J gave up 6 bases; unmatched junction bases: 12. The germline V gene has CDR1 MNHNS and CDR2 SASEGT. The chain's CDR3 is CASSVIGEGARQPQHF. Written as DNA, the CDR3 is TGTGCCAGCAGTGTCATAGGGGAGGGGGCGCGTCAGCCCCAGCATTTT.

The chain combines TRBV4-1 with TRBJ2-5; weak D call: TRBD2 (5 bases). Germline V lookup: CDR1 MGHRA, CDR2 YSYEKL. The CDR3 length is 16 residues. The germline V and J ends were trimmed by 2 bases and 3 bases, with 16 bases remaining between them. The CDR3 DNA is TGCGCCAGCAGCCAATCACGGGGTGGAGGAAAAGAGACCCAGTACTTC. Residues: CASSQSRGGGKETQYF.